This note documents a single T cell receptor (beta chain) sequence. Its antigen is undetermined. The V gene's germline CDR1 is LGHNA and CDR2 YSLEER. Trimming removed 0 bases from V and 1 base from J, with 13 bases in between. CDR3 size: 16 residues. Profiled with immunoSEQ multiplex PCR; TCRdb holds only in-frame clones, not every one. Of 13,000 to 15,000 clones detected, just under 70% appear once; the ten largest clones hold 15% to 20%. This specimen comes from a study of chemoradiotherapy in HPV16-positive cancers. Whole-study results and caveats: Candidate HPV-specific clones and E7-related TCR motifs grew in tumor during treatment. Functional assays defining HPV-specific T cells used only a couple of HPV16-positive patients. Better recurrence-free survival went with HPV-responsive T-cell expansion in HPV16-positive patients.

The chain combines TRBV4-3 with TRBJ2-7; tentatively, D is TRBD2 (6 bases). The TCR sequence derives from a human donor with HPV-associated anogenital cancer. Sampling was done from a patient who underwent chemoradiotherapy. CDR3 sequence reads: CASSQDGGVGSYEQYF. CDR3 nucleotide sequence: TGCGCCAGCAGCCAAGATGGAGGGGTAGGATCCTACGAGCAGTACTTC.